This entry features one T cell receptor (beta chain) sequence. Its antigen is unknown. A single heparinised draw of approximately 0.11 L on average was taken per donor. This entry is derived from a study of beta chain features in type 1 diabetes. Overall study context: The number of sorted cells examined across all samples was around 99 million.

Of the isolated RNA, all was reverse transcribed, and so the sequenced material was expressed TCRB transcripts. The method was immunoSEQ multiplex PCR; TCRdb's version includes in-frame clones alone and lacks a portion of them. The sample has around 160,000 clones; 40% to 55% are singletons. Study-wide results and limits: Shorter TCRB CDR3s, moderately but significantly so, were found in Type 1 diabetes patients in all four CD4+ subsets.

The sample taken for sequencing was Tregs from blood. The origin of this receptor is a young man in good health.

The CDR3 spells CASSPQGGEKKLFF. The CDR3, as DNA: TGTGCCAGCTCACCGCAAGGGGGCGAGAAAAAGCTGTTTTTT. V and J are TRBV18 and TRBJ2-2; 7 nucleotides align to TRBD1. The germline V gene encodes CDR1 KGHSH and CDR2 LQKENI. Germline trimming cut 3 bases from V and 12 bases from J; bases unmatched to any gene: 10. The CDR3 is made up of 14 amino acids.